A single sample gave rise to the 15 T cell receptor beta chains below, sequenced in a study of T cells after yellow fever vaccination. TCRdb analysed the 5' RACE reads with MiXCR anew, one entry per CDR3 protein. This table has a few hundred thousand distinct CDR3 sequences, less than 20% appearing once. This material consisted of PBMCs, taken 15 days after the yellow fever booster vaccination. The receptors were gathered from a young man who received the YFV17D yellow fever vaccine.

In its sample, this clonotype was seen many times. The V gene is TRBV20-1, the J gene TRBJ2-7; 7 bases are a match to TRBD1. The V gene's germline CDR1 is DFQATT and CDR2 SNEGSKA (reference sequence). The CDR3 extends over 13 amino acids. J lost 6 bases, V lost 2 bases, and 7 bases had no gene match. The CDR3 DNA reads as TGCAGTGCTAGAAGGGACAGCCCCCTCGAGCAGTACTTC. It encodes CSARRDSPLEQYF.

This clonotype was detected a few times. The chain uses TRBV4-3 and TRBJ1-2; 7 bases align to TRBD1. With 6 bases clipped from V and 6 bases from J, the junction kept 10 bases outside the gene matches. CDR1 and CDR2 from the germline V gene are LGHNA and YSLEER. The CDR3 spans 14 residues. The CDR3: CASRKTGTADGYTF. The CDR3 nucleotides read TGCGCCAGCAGGAAAACCGGGACAGCTGATGGCTACACCTTC.

This clonotype was seen a handful of times. The rearrangement uses TRBV24-1 and TRBJ2-1, with D hard to call. Trimming removed 3 bases at V and 1 base at J, with 12 bases between. The V gene's germline CDR1 is KGHDR and CDR2 SFDVKD. The CDR3 is made up of 16 amino acids. In DNA form, the CDR3 reads TGTGCCACCAGTGATGCCATTGTTAAGTCCTACAATGAGCAGTTCTTC. Its translation: CATSDAIVKSYNEQFF.

This clonotype has just a few counts. The chain couples TRBV12-3 or TRBV12-4 to TRBJ1-2; no clear D. This CDR3 region has 13 residues. Trimming took 6 bases from V and 8 from J, leaving 16 bases between them. The CDR3 DNA reads TGTGCCAGCAGGCCCGACGGAGAGGGAGGCTACACCTTC. Protein sequence: CASRPDGEGGYTF.

This clonotype was counted many times. The V gene is TRBV28, the J gene TRBJ2-7; D not certain. V lost 5 bases to trimming and J lost 2 bases, with 19 bases between them. Germline CDR1 MDHEN, CDR2 SYDVKM. The CDR3 extends over 16 amino acids. The CDR3 DNA follows: TGTGCCAGCAGTCCCTTAGGAGCGACCGGAACCTACGAGCAGTACTTC. This sequence encodes CASSPLGATGTYEQYF.

This chain links TRBV21-1 with TRBJ2-3; whether TRBD1, the table's D call, matches the DNA was not checked. TRBV21-1 is a recognized pseudogene. The CDR3 is made up of 14 amino acids. CDR3 nucleotides: TGTGCCAGCAGCAAGGGGACAGGCACAGATACGCAGTATTTT. Translated, it gives CASSKGTGTDTQYF.

This clonotype was seen a few times. The V call is TRBV10-2, the J call TRBJ2-2; unclear D gene. Trimming took 6 bases from V and 5 from J, leaving 10 bases between them. The CDR3 sequence is 13 residues long. In germline, CDR1 is WSHSY, CDR2 SAAADI. This CDR3 reads CASSTPTTGELFF. CDR3 DNA sequence: TGCGCCAGCAGCACTCCGACGACCGGGGAGCTGTTTTTT.

The CDR3 sequence: CASRAGLAGVGEQYF. CDR3 nucleotide sequence: TGTGCCAGCAGGGCGGGGCTAGCGGGAGTGGGCGAGCAGTACTTC. The chain has TRBV7-2 and TRBJ2-7; TRBD2 aligns across 10 bases. This CDR3 spans 15 amino acids. Germline CDR1 and CDR2: SGHTA and FQGNSA. The V and J ends lost 6 bases and 6 bases, in that order; junction bases with no gene match: 11. Drawing the rest from reference TRBV7-2 and TRBJ2-7, the complete variable domain is GAGVSQSPSNKVTEKGKDVELRCDPISGHTALYWYRQSLGQGLEFLIYFQGNSAPDKSGLPSDRFSAERTGGSVSTLTIQRTQQEDSAVYLCASRAGLAGVGEQYFGPGTRLTVT.

This clonotype showed up just a few times. The gene calls are TRBV20-1 and TRBJ2-1; 8 bases are a match to TRBD2. This CDR3 has 17 amino acids. Germline lookup yields CDR1 DFQATT and CDR2 SNEGSKA (reference sequence). V shed 3 bases and J 4 bases; nucleotides not matched to a gene: 14. The CDR3 sequence is CSASLSKLTSGYNEQFF. The CDR3 DNA reads TGCAGTGCTAGCCTCTCAAAGTTAACTAGCGGTTACAATGAGCAGTTCTTC.

The CDR3 bases are TGCAGTGCTAGAGATCCAGCGGGAGGGCCTTATACGCAGTATTTT. This translates into CSARDPAGGPYTQYF. V is TRBV20-1 and J is TRBJ2-3; 10 nucleotides agree with TRBD2. Germline V gene data show CDR1 as DFQATT and CDR2 as SNEGSKA (reference sequence). The ends lost 0 bases at V and 7 bases at J; junction bases unmatched: 7. The CDR3 covers 15 residues.

This clonotype was recorded at least ten times. The J gene is TRBJ1-3, the V gene TRBV15; D gene ambiguous. Germline CDR1 reads LNHNV; CDR2 reads YYDKDF (reference sequence). The CDR3 sequence is 14 residues long. Trimming shortened V by 5 bases and J by 0 bases, and 8 bases separated the two germline ends. This chain's CDR3 is CATSEDASGNTIYF. CDR3 nucleotide sequence: TGTGCCACCAGCGAGGACGCCTCTGGAAACACCATATATTTT.

This clonotype was recorded a few times. The chain uses TRBV7-2 and TRBJ1-5, with TRBD1 identical over 7 bases. Germline V gives CDR1 SGHTA, CDR2 FQGNSA. V gave up 1 base and J gave up 2 bases; unmatched junction bases: 5. This CDR3 has 16 residues. In DNA form, the CDR3 reads TGTGCCAGCAGCTTAGAGCGCAGGGGGGGCAATCAGCCCCAGCATTTT. Encoded protein: CASSLERRGGNQPQHF.

The J gene is TRBJ2-1, the V gene TRBV7-8; the D gene is possibly TRBD2 (6 bases). The germline gives CDR1 SGHVS, CDR2 FQNEAQ. Trimming took off 6 bases at V and 2 bases at J, with 17 bases between the two ends. The CDR3 is 16 residues long. The CDR3, as DNA: TGTGCCAGCAGTAAAACGGGAGCCCTGGCCTACAATGAGCAGTTCTTC. It yields the protein CASSKTGALAYNEQFF.

This chain connects TRBV5-1 to TRBJ2-7; 7 bases map to TRBD1. Germline CDR1 is SGHRS and CDR2 is YFSETQ. V lost 4 bases and J lost 5; bases outside the gene matches: 3. CDR3 length equals 12 residues. This CDR3 reads CASSIQGHEQYF. The CDR3 DNA reads TGCGCCAGCAGCATACAGGGGCACGAGCAGTACTTC. The full variable domain, in which reference TRBV5-1 and TRBJ2-7 provide the parts outside the CDR3, is KAGVTQTPRYLIKTRGQQVTLSCSPISGHRSVSWYQQTPGQGLQFLFEYFSETQRNKGNFPGRFSGRQFSNSRSEMNVSTLELGDSALYLCASSIQGHEQYFGPGTRLTVT.

This chain connects TRBV27 to TRBJ1-4, with a weak D call TRBD1 (5 bases). Germline lookup yields CDR1 MNHEY and CDR2 SMNVEV (reference sequence). The CDR3 runs 13 residues. Deletions cut 7 bases from V and 10 bases from J, with 16 bases between. As DNA, the CDR3 is TGTGCCAGCACCGCTCCGGGGGTTGGAAAACTGTTTTTT. Translation: CASTAPGVGKLFF. Filled out from reference TRBV27 and TRBJ1-4, the complete variable domain reads EAQVTQNPRYLITVTGKKLTVTCSQNMNHEYMSWYRQDPGLGLRQIYYSMNVEVTDKGDVPEGYKVSRKEKRNFPLILESPSPNQTSLYFCASTAPGVGKLFFGSGTQLSVL.